What follows are 31 T cell receptor beta chains derived from one specimen sequenced in a study of shared clonotypes between healthy human individuals. The assay was immunoSEQ multiplex PCR, and TCRdb's table has in-frame clones only and misses some. Of 110,000 or so clones in the sample, around 73% are singletons; the top ten hold around 24%. Sequencing input: memory CD8+ T cells sorted from blood. Documented subset: CD45RO+ cells pooled with CCR7-negative TemRA cells. The receptor set was obtained from a woman aged 25-40 years in good health.

V is TRBV6-4 and J is TRBJ1-2, with D unclear. V lost 11 bases and J lost 11, with 12 bases in between. This CDR3 region has 9 residues. Germline-derived CDR1 and CDR2 are MRHNA and SNTAGT. CDR3 in DNA: TGTGCCGGGAAAAATAGGTACACCTTC. It specifies CAGKNRYTF.

This clone showed up just a few times. A far more abundant clone sits one base away, making this likely a read error. The rearrangement uses TRBV6-4 and TRBJ2-2; perhaps TRBD2 as D (5 bases). Trimming took 5 bases from V and 1 from J, leaving 5 bases between them. The germline CDR1 and CDR2 sequences are MRHNA and SNTAGT. The CDR3 length is 13 residues. CDR3 loop: CASSSGNTGELFF. The CDR3 DNA reads TGTGCCAGCAGTAGCGGGAACACCGGGGAGCTGTTTTTT.

This chain joins TRBV15 and TRBJ2-5; possibly TRBD1 or TRBD2 for D (5 bases each). Germline CDR1 LNHNV, CDR2 YYDKDF (reference sequence). Trimming removed 5 bases at V and 4 bases at J, with 20 bases between. CDR3 length equals 16 residues. CDR3 sequence: CATSSELSVGGETQYF. For the CDR3, the DNA is TGTGCCACCAGCTCCGAACTTAGCGTTGGGGGAGAGACCCAGTACTTC.

The chain employs TRBV19 and TRBJ2-7, with D possibly matching TRBD1 (6 bases). This CDR3 comprises 15 residues. In germline, CDR1 is LNHDA, CDR2 SQIVND (reference sequence). Trimming left V 0 bases short and J 2 bases short, with 11 bases between. The CDR3 loop reads CASSIDRGPPYEQYF. In nucleotides, the CDR3 is TGTGCCAGTAGTATAGACAGGGGACCCCCCTACGAGCAGTACTTC.

V usage is TRBV5-6 and J usage is TRBJ2-2, with D unresolved. This CDR3 spans 14 amino acids. Trimming removed 4 bases at V and 0 bases at J, with 7 bases between. Germline V gene data show CDR1 as SGHDT and CDR2 as YYEEEE. The CDR3 here is CASSIDANTGELFF. The CDR3 nucleotides read TGTGCCAGCAGCATAGATGCGAACACCGGGGAGCTGTTTTTT.

This clone was seen many times. The chain is built from TRBV5-8 and TRBJ2-7; D not certain. Per the germline V gene, CDR1 is SGHTS and CDR2 is YDEGEE. V shed 4 bases and J shed 0 bases, with 8 bases lying between them. The CDR3 is made up of 13 amino acids. In DNA form, the CDR3 reads TGTGCCAGCAGCCGTCAGAGCTCCTACGAGCAGTACTTC. It codes for CASSRQSSYEQYF.

This chain joins TRBV28 and TRBJ1-3; D gene ambiguous. Germline V lookup: CDR1 MDHEN, CDR2 SYDVKM. CDR3 length: 20 amino acids. V was clipped by 5 bases and J by 0 bases, with 26 bases between them. The CDR3 spells CASSPGGLWGIQSSGNTIYF. Written as DNA, the CDR3 is TGTGCCAGCAGTCCAGGAGGCCTATGGGGAATACAGAGCTCTGGAAACACCATATATTTT.

V is TRBV7-8 and J is TRBJ1-1; TRBD1 is a possible D gene (5 bases). The CDR3 sequence is 16 residues long. V gave up 6 bases and J gave up 3 bases, with 20 bases separating them. From germline, CDR1 is SGHVS and CDR2 FQNEAQ. The CDR3 DNA follows: TGTGCCAGCAGTAAAAGGCGGGACGCTATTTACACTGAAGCTTTCTTT. Translated, it gives CASSKRRDAIYTEAFF.

The chain joins TRBV7-9 to TRBJ2-1, with TRBD2 matching 10 bases. V dropped 6 bases and J dropped 0; count of bases not matched to a gene: 11. Germline CDR1 reads SEHNR; CDR2 reads FQNEAQ (reference sequence). This CDR3 region has 18 residues. The CDR3 DNA sequence: TGTGCCAGCAGTCCTACAACTAGCGGGGCTAGCTCCTACAATGAGCAGTTCTTC. Its translation is CASSPTTSGASSYNEQFF.

This chain links TRBV7-9 with TRBJ1-1; no clear D. This CDR3 contains 14 residues. V lost 5 bases and J 0 bases, leaving 10 bases between the germline ends. CDR1 and CDR2 from the germline V gene are SEHNR and FQNEAQ (reference sequence). CDR3 nucleotide sequence: TGTGCCAGCAGCCTGTCGTCAATGAACACTGAAGCTTTCTTT. As protein: CASSLSSMNTEAFF.

Concerning this clone itself: The identical CDR3 is also encoded by other nucleotide sequences in the sample. J is TRBJ2-3 and V is TRBV6-1; TRBD2 matches at 8 bases. CDR1 is MNHNS, CDR2 SASEGT, per germline. Trimming removed 3 bases from V and 2 bases from J; junction bases left unmatched: 4. The length of the CDR3 is 15 residues. In DNA, the CDR3 is TGTGCCAGCAGTGAGGCTAGCGGGCACACAGATACGCAGTATTTT. Amino acids: CASSEASGHTDTQYF.

This sequence joins TRBV6-1 and TRBJ2-7; 11 nucleotides agree with TRBD2. Germline assignment: CDR1 MNHNS and CDR2 SASEGT. The CDR3 contains 15 residues. V shed 3 bases, J shed 3 bases, and the junction held 4 bases outside the gene matches. The CDR3 nucleotides read TGTGCCAGCAGTGAGGGACTAGCGGAGCTCTACGAGCAGTACTTC. Protein product: CASSEGLAELYEQYF.

V is TRBV5-3 and J is TRBJ2-1, with TRBD2 matching 11 bases. TRBV5-3 is reported as an ORF; its role is uncertain. The CDR3 extends over 20 amino acids. V dropped 0 bases and J dropped 0; count of bases not matched to a gene: 11. The CDR3 loop is CARSLGNNSSGRTSYNEQFF. The CDR3 DNA is TGTGCCAGAAGCTTGGGGAACAATTCTAGCGGGAGGACCTCCTACAATGAGCAGTTCTTC.

This clone was seen more than once but under ten times. V gene TRBV27 combines with J gene TRBJ2-5; TRBD2 agrees at 7 bases. The CDR3 has 14 residues. The ends lost 4 bases at V and 5 bases at J; junction bases unmatched: 7. The germline V gene encodes CDR1 MNHEY and CDR2 SMNVEV (reference sequence). The CDR3 DNA reads as TGTGCCAGCAGTTCCCTACCGGGAGGCGAGACCCAGTACTTC. It codes for CASSSLPGGETQYF.

The chain has TRBV5-1 and TRBJ2-6, with D maybe TRBD2 (6 bases). Germline V gene data show CDR1 as SGHRS and CDR2 as YFSETQ. The CDR3 contains 18 residues. Trimming shortened V by 5 bases and J by 0 bases, and 18 bases separated the two germline ends. This chain's CDR3 is CASSPSPGDSSGANVLTF. CDR3 bases: TGCGCCAGCAGTCCTTCTCCGGGAGATTCCTCTGGGGCCAACGTCCTGACTTTC. Variable domain in full (rest from reference TRBV5-1 and TRBJ2-6): KAGVTQTPRYLIKTRGQQVTLSCSPISGHRSVSWYQQTPGQGLQFLFEYFSETQRNKGNFPGRFSGRQFSNSRSEMNVSTLELGDSALYLCASSPSPGDSSGANVLTFGAGSRLTVL.

The chain carries TRBV15 and TRBJ2-7; 7 bases are a match to TRBD1. CDR1 is LNHNV, CDR2 YYDKDF, per germline (reference sequence). The CDR3 is made up of 15 amino acids. J lost 5 bases, V lost 1 base, and 8 bases had no gene match. CDR3 nucleotides: TGTGCCACCAGCAGAGGGCTGGGACAGAGCAACGAGCAGTACTTC. It is translated as CATSRGLGQSNEQYF.

V usage is TRBV6-9 and J usage is TRBJ2-2, with D hard to call. Trimming stripped 3 bases from V and 10 bases from J, with 12 bases between. This CDR3 contains 13 residues. Looked up from germline, CDR1 is MNHGY and CDR2 is SVAAGI. The DNA of the CDR3 is TGTGCCAGCAGTTACTCTGAGGTTACGGAGCTGTTTTTT. Translated: CASSYSEVTELFF.

The rearrangement uses TRBV4-2 and TRBJ2-2; D call uncertain. Trimming removed 1 base at V and 3 bases at J, with 6 bases between. The germline gives CDR1 LGHNA, CDR2 YNFKEQ. The CDR3 extends over 14 amino acids. DNA of the CDR3: TGTGCCAGCAGCCAAGCTCTGGACACCGGGGAGCTGTTTTTT. Translating it yields CASSQALDTGELFF.

The CDR3 reads CASSLGLGVGTGELFF. CDR3 nucleotide sequence: TGTGCCAGCAGCTTAGGCCTAGGGGTAGGCACCGGGGAGCTGTTTTTT. This sequence joins TRBV7-9 and TRBJ2-2; a possible D gene is TRBD1 (5 bases). CDR3 length equals 16 residues. CDR1 and CDR2 (germline): SEHNR, FQNEAQ (reference sequence). V dropped 1 base and J dropped 4 bases, with 13 bases sitting between them.

There are a few counts of this clone. This rearrangement joins TRBV28 to TRBJ2-1, with 14 bases aligning to TRBD2. This CDR3 spans 17 amino acids. V dropped 2 bases and J dropped 2; count of bases not matched to a gene: 2. Germline CDR1 and CDR2: MDHEN and SYDVKM. CDR3 DNA sequence: TGTGCCAGCAGTTTAGCGGGACTAGCGGGAGCCTACAATGAGCAGTTCTTC. Protein: CASSLAGLAGAYNEQFF.

The CDR3 region has the DNA TGTGCCAGCAGAGGGCGGGAGAGCTACGAGCAGTACTTC. Translating gives CASRGRESYEQYF. The V gene is TRBV7-8, the J gene TRBJ2-7, with 7 bases lining up with TRBD2. This CDR3 is built from 13 residues. The germline V gene encodes CDR1 SGHVS and CDR2 FQNEAQ. After removal of 6 bases from V and 3 bases from J, the junction contained 5 bases not matched to a gene.

The rearrangement uses TRBV7-9 and TRBJ1-5; no reliable D call. The CDR3 is made up of 15 amino acids. Germline V lookup: CDR1 SEHNR, CDR2 FQNEAQ (reference sequence). V gave up 1 base and J gave up 0 bases, with 7 bases separating them. CDR3 protein: CASSLDSDSNQPQHF. The CDR3 DNA follows: TGTGCCAGCAGCTTAGACAGTGATAGCAATCAGCCCCAGCATTTT.

The chain is built from TRBV28 and TRBJ2-7; D tentatively reads TRBD1 or TRBD2 (6 bases each). Germline lookup yields CDR1 MDHEN and CDR2 SYDVKM. There are 13 residues in the CDR3. V was pared by 3 bases and J by 6 bases, with 12 bases between. The CDR3 sequence: CASSLVSGAEQYF. The CDR3 DNA is TGTGCCAGCAGTTTGGTCTCGGGGGCCGAGCAGTACTTC.

Only one count was recorded for this clone. The gene calls are TRBV2 and TRBJ1-1; D call uncertain. The germline V gene encodes CDR1 SNHLY and CDR2 FYNNEI. The CDR3 runs 14 residues. V was clipped by 3 bases and J by 7 bases, with 15 bases between them. CDR3: CASSEGQFTLEAFF. The CDR3, as DNA: TGTGCCAGCAGTGAGGGTCAATTCACCCTTGAAGCTTTCTTT. Together with reference TRBV2 and TRBJ1-1, the CDR3 gives the full variable domain: EPEVTQTPSHQVTQMGQEVILRCVPISNHLYFYWYRQILGQKVEFLVSFYNNEISEKSEIFDDQFSVERPDGSNFTLKIRSTKLEDSAMYFCASSEGQFTLEAFFGQGTRLTVV.

The V gene is TRBV28, the J gene TRBJ2-6; D may be TRBD1 (6 bases). The V end was cut by 5 bases, the J end by 2 bases, with 13 bases between. This CDR3 region has 16 residues. Germline V gene lookup returns CDR1 MDHEN and CDR2 SYDVKM. The CDR3 DNA sequence: TGTGCCAGCAGTCCAGGGGAAATCCCTGGGGCCAACGTCCTGACTTTC. This encodes CASSPGEIPGANVLTF.

V gene TRBV30 combines with J gene TRBJ2-7; tentatively, D is TRBD2 (6 bases). V dropped 1 base and J dropped 2 bases, with 15 bases sitting between them. CDR1 is GTSNPN, CDR2 SVGIG, per germline (reference sequence). The CDR3 loop spans 15 amino acids. DNA for the CDR3: TGTGCCTGGAGTGCTCTGTCTAGCGAACCCTACGAGCAGTACTTC. Translation gives CAWSALSSEPYEQYF.

This clone was recorded a few times. V and J are TRBV29-1 and TRBJ1-2; D is unresolved. V shed 7 bases and J shed 6 bases, with 12 bases lying between them. The germline gives CDR1 SQVTM, CDR2 ANQGSEA. The CDR3 totals 11 residues. CDR3 in DNA: TGCAGCGCTAATACGGGGAATGGCTACACCTTC. Amino acid sequence: CSANTGNGYTF.

Comments on this clone: Other DNA sequences in this specimen translate into the identical CDR3. The chain links TRBV27 to TRBJ2-1, with D possibly being TRBD2 (6 bases). The germline CDR1 and CDR2 sequences are MNHEY and SMNVEV (reference sequence). V lost 2 bases and J 5 bases, leaving 10 bases between the germline ends. The CDR3 is 14 residues long. CDR3: CASSLGLADNEQFF. CDR3 DNA sequence: TGTGCCAGCAGTTTAGGGTTAGCGGACAATGAGCAGTTCTTC.

This sequence joins TRBV7-9 and TRBJ2-1; possible D gene TRBD2, 6 bases. The length of the CDR3 is 15 residues. Germline lookup yields CDR1 SEHNR and CDR2 FQNEAQ (reference sequence). Trimming left V 4 bases short and J 10 bases short, with 20 bases between. CDR3 nucleotides: TGTGCCAGCAGCTCAGATAACTCCGGGACTCTAGAGCAGTTCTTC. Translated: CASSSDNSGTLEQFF.

This clone was seen only a few times. The chain uses TRBV4-1 and TRBJ2-1; 11 positions agree with TRBD2. Per germline, CDR1 MGHRA and CDR2 YSYEKL. The CDR3 runs to 17 residues. The trim removed 5 bases at V and 4 bases at J, leaving 10 bases unmatched. The CDR3 DNA sequence: TGCGCCAGCAGCGAAACCTTAGCGGGAGGGCTTTACAATGAGCAGTTCTTC. Translating it yields CASSETLAGGLYNEQFF.

This chain connects TRBV15 to TRBJ2-2; tentative D call: TRBD2 (6 bases). The CDR3 runs 15 residues. Germline assignment: CDR1 LNHNV and CDR2 YYDKDF (reference sequence). Trimming removed 9 bases from V and 4 bases from J, with 18 bases in between. The CDR3 spells CATTSSGVSTGELFF. CDR3 sequence (DNA): TGTGCCACGACATCATCGGGGGTGAGCACCGGGGAGCTGTTTTTT.